This T cell receptor (beta chain) appears in the sequencing data of a study of cytomegalovirus exposure and HLA in healthy donors. The V gene's germline CDR1 is SEHNR and CDR2 FQNEAQ (reference sequence). The CDR3 covers 18 residues. J gave up 1 base and V 2 bases, and 12 bases lay outside the gene matches. Assay: immunoSEQ multiplex PCR; the TCRdb copy retains only in-frame clones and omits some. The sample has over 50,000 clones; over 90% are singletons. The chain uses TRBV7-9 and TRBJ1-2, with TRBD1 identical over 8 bases. This sequence was found in a man aged 18 to 29 in good health and CMV-seropositive. The sequencing input was PBMCs. The CDR3 is CASSLPLEGTGDNYGYTF. CDR3 nucleotide sequence: TGTGCCAGCAGCTTACCCTTAGAGGGGACAGGAGATAACTATGGCTACACCTTC.